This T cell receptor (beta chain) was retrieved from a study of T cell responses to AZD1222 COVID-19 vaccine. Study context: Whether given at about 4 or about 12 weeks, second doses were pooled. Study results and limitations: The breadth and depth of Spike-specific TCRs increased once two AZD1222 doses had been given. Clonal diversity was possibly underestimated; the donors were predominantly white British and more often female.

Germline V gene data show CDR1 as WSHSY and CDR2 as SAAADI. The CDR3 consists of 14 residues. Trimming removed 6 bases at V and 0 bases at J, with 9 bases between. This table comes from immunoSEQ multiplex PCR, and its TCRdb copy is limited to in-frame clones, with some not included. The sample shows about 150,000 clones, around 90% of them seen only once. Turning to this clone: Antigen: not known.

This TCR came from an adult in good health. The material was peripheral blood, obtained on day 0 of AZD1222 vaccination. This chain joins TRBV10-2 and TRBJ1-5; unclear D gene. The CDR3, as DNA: TGCGCCAGCAGCCCCACAGATAGCAATCAGCCCCAGCATTTT. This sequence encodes CASSPTDSNQPQHF.